The rows below give T cell receptor beta chains drawn from one sample of a study of shared clonotypes between healthy human individuals. Clones were sequenced by immunoSEQ multiplex PCR, and TCRdb holds only the in-frame ones, with some missing. The sample lists about 2.4 million clones; roughly nine tenths were seen once. Sequenced material: naive CD4+ T cells sorted from blood. The receptors here all came from a young man in good health. The CDR3 runs from the conserved cysteine through the conserved F or W. D genes are given only for firm matches.

TRBV2,.,TRBJ2-1,CASSPFLDLLYNEQFF,TGTGCCAGCAGTCCCTTCCTAGACCTCTTGTACAATGAGCAGTTCTTC
TRBV18,.,TRBJ1-6,CASSPGPLSNSPLHF,TGTGCCAGCTCACCAGGGCCCCTTTCCAATTCACCCCTCCACTTT
TRBV6-1,.,TRBJ2-3,CASTRSLDTQYF,TGTGCCAGCACGCGGAGTCTAGATACGCAGTATTTT
TRBV10-3,TRBD2,TRBJ2-2,CAISEGTSGNTGELFF,TGTGCCATCAGTGAGGGGACTAGCGGGAATACCGGGGAGCTGTTTTTT
TRBV7-2,TRBD2,TRBJ2-3,CASSLGLAGATDTQYF,TGTGCCAGCAGCTTAGGGCTAGCGGGAGCCACAGATACGCAGTATTTT
TRBV5-1,.,TRBJ1-2,CASSAGGIGGGYTF,TGCGCCAGCAGCGCAGGAGGTATAGGAGGTGGCTACACCTTC
TRBV6-5,.,TRBJ2-1,CASSAGHNEQFF,TGTGCCAGCAGCGCGGGCCACAATGAGCAGTTCTTC
TRBV28,.,TRBJ1-1,CASSPTSPGAFF,TGTGCCAGCAGTCCAACCTCCCCCGGCGCTTTCTTT
TRBV7-2,.,TRBJ2-4,CASSLYVEFDIQYF,TGTGCCAGCAGCTTATACGTAGAATTCGACATTCAGTACTTC
TRBV18,.,TRBJ2-7,CASSPGIEAYEQYF,TGTGCCAGCTCACCAGGCATAGAGGCCTACGAGCAGTACTTC